This T cell receptor beta chain was sequenced during a study of blood T cells in healthy people across ages (dated by TCRdb to about 2015). A note on the overall study: In model experiments, roughly one uniquely barcoded TCR beta cDNA molecule per two T cells was captured by template switching. Using deep sequencing normalized with unique cDNA molecular identifiers, the study measured how TCR beta repertoire diversity changes with age. The donors were divided into four age groups: young (average approximately 17 years), middle-aged (roughly 42), aged (approximately 62) and long-lived (82). Two additional independent replicas of 1 million unique cDNA reads from the same blood draw were analyzed for two donors (one aged 18 to 30 and one aged 80 or older). To avoid experimental bias, donors of different ages were distributed randomly across sequencing lanes.

Results and caveats for the whole study, not just this receptor: Because the CMV infection status of the donors was unknown, age-related changes in expanded clonotypes may potentially have been confounded. The percentage of naive T cells measured by flow cytometry correlated strongly with observed TCR beta diversity. Because profiling used bulk unsorted PBMCs, naive and antigen-experienced compartments could not be compared conclusively. Total diversity estimates from one million sequenced T cells were considered lower bounds and underestimates. Compared with the aged group, the long-lived group had more naive CD4+ T cells, fewer expanded clones and increased TCR diversity, suggesting age selection. Observed TCR beta diversity per million T cells fell roughly linearly with age, and a significant reduction was already apparent by age about 36.

As for this clonotype: What this receptor recognizes is not known. The germline gene is not matched at one end of the junction; a read error may be the cause.

Reading from cysteine to phenylalanine, the CDR3 counts 17 amino acids. The retained sequence is limited to the CDR3, 51 bases, with the frame set at the first base. CDR1 and CDR2 are drawn from the germline V gene: LGHNA, YSLEER. Systemically healthy Caucasian individuals from Russia, some 40 in total and aged about 6 to 95 years, were included as donors. Each donor gave about 11 milliliters of peripheral blood, drawn into EDTA-treated Vacutainer tubes. PBMCs were isolated by Ficoll-Paque density-gradient centrifugation, with at least 6 million obtained per sample. Trizol reagent was used to extract total RNA from PBMCs, with at least 6 micrograms per sample. Naive CD45RAhigh/CD27high T cell percentages were measured by flow cytometry on a PBMC aliquot from every donor. The protocol used for the library was 5' RACE. The listed sequencing device is Illumina HiSeq 2500. A second PCR of about 6 to 12 cycles was run with a J-beta primer mix and a sample-barcoded 5' primer. Each TCR beta cDNA molecule received a unique molecular identifier from a template-switch 5' adaptor carrying 12 random nucleotides. Each sample yielded at least 2.5 million CDR3-containing paired-end reads. All of the RNA was converted into first-strand cDNA using the Mint cDNA synthesis kit, with a TRBC-specific oligonucleotide serving as the primer. All cDNA was treated with uracil-DNA glycosylase and then went through a first 18-cycle PCR with the universal primers M1SS and BC2_uni_R. As for how the authors treated the data: For normalization, 1 million high-quality reads were randomly selected from each sample, with every read carrying a distinct molecular identifier. Instead of being binned into consensus sequences, reads with shared molecular identifiers were discarded. CDR3 identification, clonotype clustering and error correction used MiTCR with a Q25 quality threshold and the strictest error-elimination algorithm. A nonparametric unseen species model using Euler transformation provided a lower-bound estimate of total TCR beta diversity. TCRdb reprocessing: public reads trimmed at Q25 with fastp, clones called with MiXCR, in-frame beta chains kept. One record per CDR3 amino acid sequence lists the most common genes and DNA. What appears here as the V and J calls and clone size reflects TCRdb's work, not the paper's. Recorded for this sample are approximately 1,000,000 distinct CDR3 sequences; roughly two fifths of them occurred a single time. The top ten constitute about an eighth of the sample.

Specimen: blood. The V and J genes are TRBV4-3 and TRBJ2-1; TRBD2 fits 7 bases in the junction. This receptor was taken from a man younger than 35 in good health. The nucleotides read TGCGCCAGCAGCGAAGAGCCAGCGGGGAGCTCCTACAATGAGCAGTTCTTC. This sequence encodes CASSEEPAGSSYNEQFF.